The 8 T cell receptor beta chains below all came from one sample that was sequenced in a study of neurological immune-mediated disorders. As for time point: technical triplicate 2. TCRdb itself ran the 5' RACE reads through MiXCR, one entry per CDR3 protein. The sample lists about 59,000 distinct CDR3 sequences, approximately 25% occurring once. Sequences were obtained from PBMCs. These TCRs come from a man aged 55 to 70 with HTLV-1-associated myelopathy (HAM/TSP).

This clonotype showed up many times. At one of its ends the junction is not consistent with the germline gene, which may arise from a read error. The chain uses TRBV20-1 and TRBJ1-2; possible D gene TRBD1, 6 bases. The length of the CDR3 is 13 residues. The V gene's germline CDR1 is DFQATT and CDR2 SNEGSKA (reference sequence). The CDR3 region is CSAREGGGYGYTF. Here the CDR3 DNA reads TGCAGTGCCAGAGAGGGGGGAGGCTATGGCTACACCTTC.

This rearrangement joins TRBV20-1 to TRBJ1-1; D possibly corresponds to TRBD1 (6 bases). Germline assignment: CDR1 DFQATT and CDR2 SNEGSKA (reference sequence). This CDR3 spans 10 amino acids. This CDR3 reads CRGANTEAFF. The CDR3 DNA is TGCAGGGGGGCGAACACTGAAGCTTTCTTT.

On this clonotype itself: Sequence at one end of the junction differs from germline and may be a read error. The chain links TRBV10-3 to TRBJ1-5; D is ambiguous. Germline V lookup: CDR1 ENHRY, CDR2 SYGVKD. There are 14 residues in the CDR3. CDR3 region: CAIGPVASNQTQHF. The CDR3, as DNA: TGTGCCATCGGGCCAGTAGCTAGCAATCAGACCCAGCATTTT.

The chain recombines TRBV20-1 with TRBJ1-4; perhaps TRBD1 as D (5 bases). Trimming took off 0 bases at V and 0 bases at J, with 14 bases between the two ends. The CDR3 loop spans 17 amino acids. Germline CDR1 and CDR2: DFQATT and SNEGSKA (reference sequence). In DNA form, the CDR3 reads TGCAGTGCTAGAGACGGGGCAGGTGTTGCAACTAATGAAAAACTGTTTTTT. Translating gives CSARDGAGVATNEKLFF.

This clonotype was counted ten times or more. V is TRBV5-1 and J is TRBJ2-3; no firm D call. Trimming stripped 0 bases from V and 4 bases from J, with 6 bases between. Germline CDR1 is SGHRS and CDR2 is YFSETQ. This CDR3 has 13 amino acids. As DNA, the CDR3 is TGCGCCAGCAGCTTGGCTGGGTCAGATACGCAGTATTTT. Amino acid sequence: CASSLAGSDTQYF.

This clonotype was recorded at least ten times. The rearrangement uses TRBV29-1 and TRBJ2-5; TRBD1 matches 10 bases. V gave up 7 bases and J gave up 5 bases; unmatched junction bases: 13. This CDR3 has 15 residues. Germline assignment: CDR1 SQVTM and CDR2 ANQGSEA. The CDR3 spells CSGRQGASPLETQYF. In nucleotides, the CDR3 is TGCAGCGGTCGACAGGGGGCGTCACCCCTGGAGACCCAGTACTTC. The whole variable domain, remainder taken from reference TRBV29-1 and TRBJ2-5, is SAVISQKPSRDICQRGTSLTIQCQVDSQVTMMFWYRQQPGQSLTLIATANQGSEATYESGFVIDKFPISRPNLTFSTLTVSNMSPEDSSIYLCSGRQGASPLETQYFGPGTRLLVL.

The chain uses TRBV10-1 and TRBJ2-3; 8 nucleotides match TRBD1. The CDR3 extends over 15 amino acids. Looked up from germline, CDR1 is WNHNN and CDR2 is SYGVQD (reference sequence). The junction had 7 bases not matched to a gene; V was cut back by 7 bases and J by 1 base. CDR3 bases: TGCGCCAGCACCCCCGGGACAGGACGCACAGATACGCAGTATTTT. Amino acids: CASTPGTGRTDTQYF.

This clonotype was seen ten or more times. The chain links TRBV6-5 to TRBJ2-7; possibly TRBD1 or TRBD2 for D (5 bases each). The CDR3 loop spans 13 amino acids. Germline V CDR1 and CDR2: MNHEY, SVGAGI. V was pared by 6 bases and J by 6 bases, with 15 bases between. The CDR3 DNA reads as TGTGCCAGCAGCCCACTAGAAAGGGGCGAGCAGTACTTC. Amino acids: CASSPLERGEQYF.